This T cell receptor (beta chain) comes out of a study of immune characterization of retroperitoneal liposarcoma. MiXCR, run by TCRdb on the PCR reads, gives a single entry per CDR3 protein. The sample has approximately 1,600 distinct CDR3 sequences; around 50% are singletons. The CDR3 spans 16 residues. V lost 5 bases to trimming and J lost 4 bases; unmatched junction nucleotides: 6. In germline, CDR1 is MNHEY, CDR2 SMNVEV (reference sequence). This sequence originates from a female donor with retroperitoneal liposarcoma. This chain joins TRBV27 and TRBJ2-1, with 12 bases that match TRBD2. Sequenced material: tumor tissue. The CDR3 nucleotides read TGTGCCAGCAGTACCGGACTAGCGGGAAGGTACAATGAGCAGTTCTTC. Translated: CASSTGLAGRYNEQFF.